This is a list of T cell receptor beta chains from one sample in a study of regulatory T cells in long-lasting Graves disease. Using its own MiXCR run on the multiplex PCR reads, TCRdb lists one record per CDR3 protein. The sample consists of roughly 430,000 distinct CDR3 sequences, about 21% of them appearing once. The sequenced sample was peripheral blood mononuclear cells (PBMCs), obtained when the disease was refractory, from a patient treated with antithyroid drugs. The receptors here all came from a female donor with Graves disease. The CDR3 runs from the conserved cysteine through the conserved F or W. A D gene is named only where the DNA matches it firmly. Expanded clones get a size class; other rows say once, few or many, or leave the size out.

d_call j_call v_call clone_size cdr3_nt cdr3_aa
TRBD1 TRBJ2-2 TRBV19 few TGTGCCAGTACCAACCTCGGGACAGTCGGAAACACCGGGGAGCTGTTTTTT CASTNLGTVGNTGELFF
. TRBJ1-1 TRBV3-1 many TGTGCCAGCAGCCATTTGGGGGTACAGATGAACACTGAAGCTTTCTTT CASSHLGVQMNTEAFF
TRBD2 TRBJ2-2 TRBV6-5 . TGTGCCAGCAGTTACTCTCTAGCGGGAAACACCGGGGAGCTGTTTTTT CASSYSLAGNTGELFF
. TRBJ1-1 TRBV27 few TGTGCCAGCAGTTTCCGTGGGGCTGAAGCTTTCTTT CASSFRGAEAFF
. TRBJ2-5 TRBV3-1 many TGTGCCAGCAGCGCGCCGAGCCTAGGGCAAGAGACCCAGTACTTC CASSAPSLGQETQYF
TRBD1 TRBJ1-1 TRBV4-1 . TGCGCCAGCAGCCCGGACAGGGGGCTGGACACTGAAGCTTTCTTT CASSPDRGLDTEAFF
. TRBJ2-7 TRBV20-1 many TGCAGTCCAGATAGGTACCCCTACGAGCAGTACTTC CSPDRYPYEQYF
. TRBJ2-7 TRBV12-3/TRBV12-4 many TGTGCCAGCAGGGACTCGAGCTCCTACGAGCAGTACTTC CASRDSSSYEQYF
TRBD1 TRBJ1-5 TRBV27 . TGTGCCAGCAGTGACAGGGGGCGAAGCAATCAGCCCCAGCATTTT CASSDRGRSNQPQHF
TRBD1 TRBJ2-5 TRBV28 many TGTGCCAGCAGTTTCCAGGGGGCGGGATGGACCCAGTACTTC CASSFQGAGWTQYF
TRBD1 TRBJ1-6 TRBV5-5 . TGTGCCAGCAGCTTATTGACAGGACAGGGAGGTTCACCCCTCCACTTT CASSLLTGQGGSPLHF
. TRBJ2-7 TRBV2 many TGTGCCAGCAGGGGACCCTACGAGCAGTACTTC CASRGPYEQYF
TRBD2 TRBJ2-7 TRBV28 few TGTGCCAGCAGCTCACTAGCGGGAGGACGTCACGAGCAGTACTTC CASSSLAGGRHEQYF
TRBD2 TRBJ2-7 TRBV6-1 many TGTGCCAGCAAGACTAGCGGGTCTTCCTACGAGCAGTACTTC CASKTSGSSYEQYF
. TRBJ2-7 TRBV6-1 many TGTGCCAGCAGTCCCAATGGGGGAATCCCCTACGAGCAGTACTTC CASSPNGGIPYEQYF
. TRBJ2-2 TRBV27 few TGTGCCAGCATTAGGCTTAACACCGGGGAGCTGTTTTTT CASIRLNTGELFF
. TRBJ1-1 TRBV28 many TGTGCCAGCAGCTTTGGGTCACAGCCGTCTGAAGCTTTCTTT CASSFGSQPSEAFF
. TRBJ2-7 TRBV29-1 few TGCAGCGTTGACTTGGGCTACGAGCAGTACTTC CSVDLGYEQYF
. TRBJ1-2 TRBV10-3 many TGTGCCATCAGTGAAGCGACGGAAATATATGGCTACACCTTC CAISEATEIYGYTF
TRBD1 TRBJ1-1 TRBV19 . TGTGCCAGTAGTTTGCGGGACAGGAGTTGGGGGAACACTGAAGCTTTCTTT CASSLRDRSWGNTEAFF
. TRBJ1-2 TRBV3-1 many TGTGCCAGCAGCCAAGATAGGGGTTCCAACTATGGCTACACCTTC CASSQDRGSNYGYTF
. TRBJ2-1 TRBV29-1 . TGCAGCGTTGAGCAGGGAGGCAGCAATGAGCAGTTCTTC CSVEQGGSNEQFF
. TRBJ1-2 TRBV14 . TGTGCCAGCAGCCCAATCAGGGGAACCTATGGCTACACCTTC CASSPIRGTYGYTF
. TRBJ1-2 TRBV3-1 many TGTGCCAGCAGCCAAAACGGTTTCTATGGCTACACCTTC CASSQNGFYGYTF
. TRBJ2-7 TRBV24-1 many TGTGCCACCAGTGACCCTCGGGCCGACGCGCCTCACGAGCAGTACTTC CATSDPRADAPHEQYF
TRBD1 TRBJ2-2 TRBV28 many TGTGCCAGCAGTTTGGCCTCGACAGGGTGGACCGGGGAGCTGTTTTTT CASSLASTGWTGELFF
TRBD2 TRBJ2-7 TRBV6-5 . TGTGCCAGCAGTTACTCCGGCCTAGCGGGGTACGAGCAGTACTTC CASSYSGLAGYEQYF
. TRBJ2-7 TRBV7-9 few TGTGCCAGCAGCCACCCCGGACTGAGCGAGCAGTACTTC CASSHPGLSEQYF
. TRBJ2-2 TRBV10-3 . TGTGCCATCAGTGAATCAGCCGGGGAGCTGTTTTTT CAISESAGELFF
. TRBJ1-5 TRBV20-1 few TGCAGTGCTAGTGAACTTCCCGAGGGGGGGCAGCCCCAGCATTTT CSASELPEGGQPQHF
TRBD2 TRBJ2-5 TRBV27 many TGTGCCAGCAGTACACTACTAGCGGGAGGGCCGGAGACCCAGTACTTC CASSTLLAGGPETQYF
TRBD1 TRBJ1-1 TRBV12-3/TRBV12-4 . TGTGCCAGCAGTTTTCGGACAGGGAGTGGCACTGAAGCTTTCTTT CASSFRTGSGTEAFF
. TRBJ2-5 TRBV10-2 few TGCGCCAGCAGTGAGTCGATAGCGACCCAGTACTTC CASSESIATQYF
. TRBJ1-2 TRBV9 many TGTGCCAGCAGCGCTGGAGATTGGTATGGCTACACCTTC CASSAGDWYGYTF
TRBD1 TRBJ2-7 TRBV28 many TGTGCCAGCAGGCCCTCTCCGGGACAGGGGGCCTACGAGCAGTACTTC CASRPSPGQGAYEQYF
TRBD1 TRBJ1-4 TRBV3-1 many TGTGCCAGCAGCCAAGGGGGACAGGGACGTGAAAAACTGTTTTTT CASSQGGQGREKLFF
. TRBJ2-5 TRBV15 many TGTGCCACCAGCAGGGGACCGTCGGCCAGGCTACAAGAGACCCAGTACTTC CATSRGPSARLQETQYF
. TRBJ1-4 TRBV20-1 many TGCAGTGCTAGAGCGACCGGACTTGGACAGGAAAAACTGTTTTTT CSARATGLGQEKLFF
TRBD1 TRBJ1-6 TRBV27 many TGTGCCAGCAGTTTATTGGGACAGCAAAATTCACCCCTCCACTTT CASSLLGQQNSPLHF
TRBD1 TRBJ2-1 TRBV27 . TGTGCCAGCAGTCGAACTAGACAGGGGTGGTACAATGAGCAGTTCTTC CASSRTRQGWYNEQFF
. TRBJ2-7 TRBV19 few TGTGCCAGTAGGTCCGGTCCCTCCGAGCAGTACTTC CASRSGPSEQYF
TRBD1 TRBJ1-1 TRBV2 many TGTGCCAGCAGTGAAGCCACAGGGACAGTGGATACTGGAGCTTTCTTT CASSEATGTVDTGAFF
TRBD1 TRBJ1-2 TRBV19 many TGTGCCAGTAGTATAGGGGACAGAAACTATGGCTACACCTTC CASSIGDRNYGYTF
. TRBJ1-4 TRBV29-1 . TGCAGCGTTGCTGGGTCTAATGAAAAACTGTTTTTT CSVAGSNEKLFF
. TRBJ2-2 TRBV28 . TGTGCCAGCAGTTTCGGAGCAGGGAACACCGGGGAGCTGTTTTTT CASSFGAGNTGELFF
. TRBJ2-5 TRBV27 many TGTGCCAGCAGTTCGCCCAGGGACCTTCAAGAGACCCAGTACTTC CASSSPRDLQETQYF
TRBD2 TRBJ2-2 TRBV4-1 few TGCGCCAGCAGCCAGAGCCTAGCGGAGAACACCGGGGAGCTGTTTTTT CASSQSLAENTGELFF
TRBD1 TRBJ2-2 TRBV20-1 few TGCAGTGCTAGAACAGGGGCCGCGAACACCGGGGAGCTGTTTTTT CSARTGAANTGELFF
. TRBJ2-7 TRBV20-1 few TGCAGTGCTAGAAGAAGGTGGGACGGCTCCTACGAGCAGTACTTC CSARRRWDGSYEQYF
. TRBJ1-2 TRBV29-1 . TGCAGCGTTGAATTAGCTTTCTATGGCTACACCTTC CSVELAFYGYTF
. TRBJ1-1 TRBV29-1 many TGCAGCGTTGAGGTGGGTTACACTGAAGCTTTCTTT CSVEVGYTEAFF
. TRBJ2-7 TRBV29-1 few TGCAGCGTTGAAGAGGCGGGTGGATATCCAGGCGAGCAGTACTTC CSVEEAGGYPGEQYF
TRBD1 TRBJ2-5 TRBV15 many TGTGCCACCAGCAGAGAGGACAGGGGACTATTGGAGACCCAGTACTTC CATSREDRGLLETQYF
. TRBJ2-7 TRBV24-1 . TGTGCCACCACCGAACTGTTCGGGGTCTCCTACGAGCAGTACTTC CATTELFGVSYEQYF
. TRBJ2-3 TRBV28 . TGTGCCAGCAGTTTACCACCTGTTGGATGGGCAGATACGCAGTATTTT CASSLPPVGWADTQYF
TRBD1 TRBJ1-5 TRBV6-5 many TGTGCCAGCAGTTATTTTGGGACAGGACTCATGGAAAATCAGCCCCAGCATTTT CASSYFGTGLMENQPQHF
TRBD1 TRBJ1-4 TRBV18 many TGTGCCAGCTCAAGGACAGGGAATGAAAAACTGTTTTTT CASSRTGNEKLFF
. TRBJ2-1 TRBV6-5 few TGTGCCAGCAGTTCCCTAACTAGGTCGTGGGGCAATGAGCAGTTCTTC CASSSLTRSWGNEQFF
TRBD1 TRBJ1-6 TRBV6-1 . TGTGCCAGCAGAACAGGGGGAGGGTCACCCCTCCACTTT CASRTGGGSPLHF
. TRBJ2-5 TRBV5-1 . TGCGCCAGCAGCCCGATTTATGGTGAGGAGACCCAGTACTTC CASSPIYGEETQYF